The clone carrying this TCR beta chain was seen a handful of times. Antigen specificity is unknown. These data originate in a study of cytomegalovirus exposure and HLA in healthy donors. The study's findings and limits: The later analysis indicated that the majority of CMV-associated TCR beta chains appeared HLA-restricted.

The V end was cut by 5 bases, the J end by 1 base, with 12 bases between. Germline V gene data show CDR1 as MDHEN and CDR2 as SYDVKM. CDR3 length equals 15 residues. The study ran its PCR with 60 Vbeta and 13 Jbeta primers. Clones were sequenced by immunoSEQ multiplex PCR, and TCRdb holds only the in-frame ones, with some missing. The sample yields around 190,000 clones, approximately 85% seen once. Sequenced material: PBMCs. This clonotype was sampled from a woman in her forties or fifties in good health and CMV-seronegative. The rearrangement uses TRBV28 and TRBJ2-4, with no clear D. Written as DNA, the CDR3 is TGTGCCAGCAGTCCTCCGGGTAATGCCAAAAACATTCAGTACTTC. Its translation is CASSPPGNAKNIQYF.